These 2 T cell receptor beta chains came from one sample sequenced in a study of graft-versus-host responses after intestinal transplantation. Clones were sequenced by immunoSEQ multiplex PCR, and TCRdb holds only the in-frame ones, with some missing. In the table there are roughly 12,000 clones, around four fifths of which are singletons. Sequenced material: PBMCs, taken about 130 days after transplant. The receptors originated from a human patient who received an intestinal transplant, so some T cells may come from the graft donor.

This clone was recorded once. The chain joins TRBV9 to TRBJ2-3, with TRBD2 as a possible D gene (5 bases). Trimming left V 4 bases short and J 5 bases short, with 20 bases between. Germline CDR1 is SGDLS and CDR2 is YYNGEE. The length of the CDR3 is 16 residues. The DNA of the CDR3 is TGTGCCAGCAGCCCCTCCCGTGTGGGAGTGATAGATACGCAGTATTTT. It is translated as CASSPSRVGVIDTQYF.

The chain combines TRBV30 with TRBJ1-1, with 7 positions matching TRBD1. The CDR3 loop spans 14 amino acids. V gave up 3 bases and J gave up 4 bases; unmatched junction bases: 8. CDR1 is GTSNPN, CDR2 SVGIG, per germline (reference sequence). The CDR3 DNA reads TGTGCCTGGAGGGGGAAGGCAGGGGGCACTGAAGCTTTCTTT. It specifies CAWRGKAGGTEAFF.